One sample yielded the 28 T cell receptor beta chains listed below, sequenced in a study of response to subunit inactivated influenza vaccine. Each CDR3 protein is one row after TCRdb ran MiXCR on the RT-PCR reads. The sample includes around 480,000 distinct CDR3 sequences, about 17% seen only once; the top ten take about 3%. The source was CD4+ T cells sorted from PBMCs, collected around 25 months after vaccination. These receptors all stem from a man aged 50-75 years who received an inactivated influenza vaccine.

This rearrangement joins TRBV6-5 to TRBJ2-7, with a tentative D call TRBD1 (6 bases). The CDR3 runs to 15 residues. Germline lookup yields CDR1 MNHEY and CDR2 SVGAGI. V lost 0 bases to trimming and J lost 3 bases, with 12 bases between them. The CDR3 loop is CASSYSGQPDYEQYF. The CDR3 nucleotides are TGTGCCAGCAGTTACTCGGGACAACCCGACTACGAGCAGTACTTC.

The rearrangement uses TRBV20-1 and TRBJ1-1; possible D gene TRBD1, 6 bases. The V end was cut by 0 bases, the J end by 3 bases, with 17 bases between. There are 16 residues in the CDR3. The germline V gene encodes CDR1 DFQATT and CDR2 SNEGSKA (reference sequence). CDR3 sequence (DNA): TGCAGTGCTAGAGATCTCAGGGCAGGGGAGGACACTGAAGCTTTCTTT. This sequence encodes CSARDLRAGEDTEAFF.

The chain employs TRBV7-2 and TRBJ2-7, with 8 nucleotides matching TRBD2. The CDR3 consists of 14 residues. CDR1 and CDR2 (germline): SGHTA, FQGNSA. J lost 7 bases, V lost 2 bases, and 7 bases had no gene match. The CDR3 coding sequence is TGTGCCAGCAGCTTATACGGGGGGGCGGATGAGCAGTACTTC. Translation gives CASSLYGGADEQYF.

This sequence joins TRBV27 and TRBJ1-1, with 7 bases fitting TRBD1. Trimming cost V 5 bases and J 1 base; bases outside gene matches: 10. Germline V gene lookup returns CDR1 MNHEY and CDR2 SMNVEV (reference sequence). CDR3 length equals 16 residues. The DNA for the CDR3 is TGTGCCAGCAGTCCTAGACAGGGCTTTAGGAACACTGAAGCTTTCTTT. Translated: CASSPRQGFRNTEAFF.

In this sample, this clonotype turned up a few times. The rearrangement joins TRBV10-3 to TRBJ1-1; D not certain. This CDR3 contains 14 residues. Germline V gene sequence: CDR1 ENHRY, CDR2 SYGVKD. V lost 5 bases to trimming and J lost 0 bases, with 10 bases between them. The CDR3 sequence is CAISMEAMNTEAFF. The CDR3 DNA reads TGTGCCATCAGTATGGAAGCCATGAACACTGAAGCTTTCTTT.

In its sample, this clonotype was seen a few times. The chain recombines TRBV7-2 with TRBJ2-7, with D perhaps given as TRBD1 or TRBD2 (6 bases each). The CDR3 covers 13 residues. The V end lost 4 bases, the J end lost 6 bases, and 13 bases lay between the germline ends. Looked up from germline, CDR1 is SGHTA and CDR2 is FQGNSA. Here the CDR3 reads CASSWNRDSEQYF. In DNA, the CDR3 is TGTGCCAGCAGCTGGAACAGGGACTCCGAGCAGTACTTC.

This clonotype was recorded many times. The chain has TRBV27 and TRBJ2-7, with D possibly called TRBD1 or TRBD2 (5 bases each). Trimming stripped 6 bases from V and 3 bases from J, with 18 bases between. Germline CDR1 and CDR2: MNHEY and SMNVEV (reference sequence). CDR3 length equals 15 residues. The CDR3 is CASSRTGTRNYEQYF. The CDR3, as DNA: TGTGCCAGCAGCAGAACCGGGACCCGGAACTACGAGCAGTACTTC.

This chain links TRBV11-2 with TRBJ2-1; weak D call: TRBD2 (5 bases). V was clipped by 0 bases and J by 8 bases, with 11 bases between them. The CDR3 covers 14 residues. The V gene's germline CDR1 is SGHAT and CDR2 FQNNGV. The chain's CDR3 is CASSLDRASYEQFF. The CDR3, as DNA: TGTGCCAGCAGCTTAGATCGGGCTAGCTATGAGCAGTTCTTC.

This chain connects TRBV12-3 or TRBV12-4 to TRBJ1-2; the D gene is possibly TRBD1 (5 bases). The CDR3 totals 14 residues. V lost 6 bases to trimming and J lost 0 bases, with 11 bases between them. In nucleotides, the CDR3 is TGTGCCAGCAGGGAGGGGTCTTCTAACTATGGCTACACCTTC. Protein: CASREGSSNYGYTF.

This clonotype has more than one count but fewer than ten. The chain is built from TRBV6-2 or TRBV6-3 and TRBJ1-1; the match to TRBD1 covers 7 bases. J lost 4 bases, V lost 4 bases, and 6 bases had no gene match. Germline V gene sequence: CDR1 MNHEY, CDR2 SVGEGT. The CDR3 consists of 14 residues. CDR3 nucleotides: TGTGCCAGCAGTTTGAGGGGGCAGAGCACTGAAGCTTTCTTT. This translates into CASSLRGQSTEAFF.

This clonotype came up a few times. The chain joins TRBV6-2 or TRBV6-3 to TRBJ2-7, with TRBD2 matching over 13 bases. CDR3 length: 17 amino acids. Trimming removed 7 bases from V and 2 bases from J; junction bases left unmatched: 11. Per the germline V gene, CDR1 is MNHEY and CDR2 is SVGEGT. The CDR3 region has the DNA TGTGCCAGCACCCCGGGGACTAGCGGGGTCAACACCTACGAGCAGTACTTC. Its translation: CASTPGTSGVNTYEQYF.

This clonotype was detected a few times. This rearrangement joins TRBV20-1 to TRBJ1-5; D unclear. Trimming removed 8 bases from V and 2 bases from J, with 10 bases in between. The germline CDR1 and CDR2 sequences are DFQATT and SNEGSKA (reference sequence). The CDR3 is made up of 12 amino acids. The CDR3 protein is CSTVVGNQPQHF. The CDR3 region has the DNA TGCAGTACCGTCGTGGGCAATCAGCCCCAGCATTTT.

V is TRBV20-1 and J is TRBJ2-1; 7 bases agree with TRBD2. V shed 5 bases and J 4 bases; nucleotides not matched to a gene: 14. Germline lookup yields CDR1 DFQATT and CDR2 SNEGSKA (reference sequence). The CDR3 has 16 amino acids. This chain's CDR3 is CSAQRGGIGSYNEQFF. CDR3 nucleotide sequence: TGCAGTGCTCAGCGGGGCGGGATCGGGTCTTACAATGAGCAGTTCTTC.

This clonotype was observed a few times. The chain recombines TRBV2 with TRBJ2-3; 8 nucleotides align to TRBD2. V shed 10 bases, J shed 6 bases, and the junction held 9 bases outside the gene matches. The V gene's germline CDR1 is SNHLY and CDR2 FYNNEI. The CDR3 is 13 amino acids. The CDR3 sequence is CAITGTSKDTQYF. As DNA, the CDR3 is TGTGCCATCACCGGGACTAGTAAGGATACGCAGTATTTT.

This clonotype was seen more than once but under ten times. This rearrangement joins TRBV24-1 to TRBJ2-1; TRBD2 matches at 12 bases. CDR1 is KGHDR, CDR2 SFDVKD, per germline. The CDR3 is made up of 16 amino acids. J gave up 9 bases and V 5 bases, and 10 bases lay outside the gene matches. For the CDR3, the DNA is TGTGCCACCAGTGCCCACCACCGACTAGCGGGAGTTGAGCAGTTCTTC. It is translated as CATSAHHRLAGVEQFF.

This clonotype has a handful of counts. This CDR3 reads CASSLRSEAFF. DNA of the CDR3: TGTGCCAGCAGTTTACGGTCTGAAGCTTTCTTT. The J gene is TRBJ1-1, the V gene TRBV12-3 or TRBV12-4; no clear D. CDR3 length equals 11 residues. The V end lost 2 bases, the J end lost 6 bases, and 4 bases lay between the germline ends.

The V and J genes are TRBV10-3 and TRBJ1-2; 8 positions match TRBD1. CDR1 ENHRY and CDR2 SYGVKD come from the germline V gene. Trimming took 8 bases from V and 6 from J; bases not matched to a gene: 5. The CDR3 consists of 12 residues. CDR3 amino acids: CAISGGADGYTF. As DNA, the CDR3 is TGTGCCATCTCAGGGGGCGCAGATGGCTACACCTTC.

The sample holds a few counts of this clonotype. V usage is TRBV12-3 or TRBV12-4 and J usage is TRBJ2-1; 8 nucleotides align to TRBD1. The CDR3 sequence is 13 residues long. V was pared by 2 bases and J by 9 bases, with 3 bases of the junction left unmatched. This CDR3 is CASSLQGASEQFF. The CDR3, as DNA: TGTGCCAGCAGTTTACAGGGGGCGTCTGAGCAGTTCTTC.

This clonotype was observed a few times. The chain has TRBV7-2 and TRBJ1-5, with a tentative D call TRBD1 (6 bases). The CDR3 runs to 15 residues. Germline CDR1 and CDR2: SGHTA and FQGNSA. Trimming shortened V by 3 bases and J by 6 bases, and 15 bases separated the two germline ends. CDR3 amino acids: CASSFSGAPGQPQHF. The CDR3 region has the DNA TGTGCCAGCAGCTTTTCAGGGGCGCCGGGTCAGCCCCAGCATTTT.

This clonotype was seen only a few times. This chain connects TRBV6-5 to TRBJ2-2; no clear D. V was cut by 2 bases and J by 2 bases, with 6 bases left in between. The CDR3 spans 14 residues. Germline loops: CDR1 MNHEY, CDR2 SVGAGI. This CDR3 reads CASSYGVNTGELFF. CDR3 coding DNA: TGTGCCAGCAGTTACGGCGTAAACACCGGGGAGCTGTTTTTT.

There are a few counts of this clonotype. V usage is TRBV6-1 and J usage is TRBJ1-5, with no clear D. The CDR3 is 14 amino acids. The V gene lost 5 bases and the J gene lost 4 bases, with 12 bases spanning the gap. Looked up from germline, CDR1 is MNHNS and CDR2 is SASEGT. CDR3 bases: TGTGCCAGCAGTCTCAAGGGCGAGAATCAGCCCCAGCATTTT. Translated, it gives CASSLKGENQPQHF.

The chain links TRBV20-1 to TRBJ2-3, with 11 bases that match TRBD2. Germline CDR1 reads DFQATT; CDR2 reads SNEGSKA (reference sequence). The CDR3 contains 15 residues. The trim removed 6 bases at V and 0 bases at J, leaving 5 bases unmatched. The CDR3 spells CSAKRTSGSTDTQYF. The CDR3 DNA reads TGCAGTGCCAAAAGGACTAGCGGGAGCACAGATACGCAGTATTTT.

This clonotype was seen a few times. The V gene is TRBV6-2 or TRBV6-3, the J gene TRBJ2-3; D is perhaps TRBD1 (6 bases). The germline V gene encodes CDR1 MNHEY and CDR2 SVGEGT. This CDR3 comprises 15 residues. V was cut by 0 bases and J by 2 bases, with 9 bases left in between. Here the CDR3 DNA reads TGTGCCAGCAGTTACTCGAGGACAGCCACAGATACGCAGTATTTT. Protein product: CASSYSRTATDTQYF.

This clonotype has a handful of counts. The chain links TRBV20-1 to TRBJ2-1, with TRBD2 identical over 11 bases. The CDR3 runs to 14 residues. Germline V gives CDR1 DFQATT, CDR2 SNEGSKA (reference sequence). After removal of 3 bases from V and 3 bases from J, the junction contained 1 base not matched to a gene. The CDR3 DNA reads TGCAGTGCTAGGGGACTAGCGGTCTACAATGAGCAGTTCTTC. This translates into CSARGLAVYNEQFF.

A few counts support this clonotype. The chain uses TRBV6-2 or TRBV6-3 and TRBJ2-4; D gene unclear. Trimming shortened V by 7 bases and J by 8 bases, and 9 bases separated the two germline ends. The CDR3 length is 11 residues. Per germline, CDR1 MNHEY and CDR2 SVGEGT. Written as DNA, the CDR3 is TGTGCCAGCACAGATTTGGACATTCAGTACTTC. This codes for CASTDLDIQYF.

In its sample, this clonotype was seen a few times. V usage is TRBV10-3 and J usage is TRBJ2-3; D possibly corresponds to TRBD2 (7 bases). CDR1 and CDR2 from the germline V gene are ENHRY and SYGVKD. The CDR3 loop spans 14 amino acids. V lost 4 bases and J 4 bases, leaving 12 bases between the germline ends. The CDR3 region has the DNA TGTGCCATCAGTGTTAAGGGGGGGGCAGATACGCAGTATTTT. Translation gives CAISVKGGADTQYF.

In this sample, this clonotype turned up a few times. The chain is built from TRBV29-1 and TRBJ2-3; 9 bases are a match to TRBD2. Germline lookup yields CDR1 SQVTM and CDR2 ANQGSEA. Unmatched junction bases numbered 5, after V lost 4 bases and J lost 6 bases. CDR3 length equals 13 residues. DNA of the CDR3: TGCAGCGTTGGCGGGAGGGCCATGGATACGCAGTATTTT. As protein: CSVGGRAMDTQYF.

Written as DNA, the CDR3 is TGTGCCAGCAGCCCGTGGGGAGGGTTGGGCGGTAGACAAGAGACCCAGTACTTC. Its protein is CASSPWGGLGGRQETQYF. The rearrangement joins TRBV11-3 to TRBJ2-5; 7 nucleotides line up with TRBD2. CDR1 and CDR2 (germline): SGHNT, YENEEA. V shed 5 bases, J shed 2 bases, and the junction held 17 bases outside the gene matches. The CDR3 runs 18 residues.